This T cell receptor beta chain originates from a study of T cell responses to AZD1222 COVID-19 vaccine. General study findings and limits: Spike-spanning, vaccine-associated CD4 TCRs were dominant at 160-218 and 743-854.

With respect to this clone: Its antigen remains unidentified.

The V gene's germline CDR1 is LGHDT and CDR2 YNNKEL (reference sequence). With 4 bases clipped from V and 5 bases from J, the junction kept 7 bases outside the gene matches. The CDR3 spans 14 residues. Clones were sequenced by immunoSEQ multiplex PCR, and TCRdb holds only the in-frame ones, with some missing. The table shows fewer than 150,000 clones, with roughly 89% occurring only once. This clonotype was obtained from an adult in good health. The specimen was peripheral blood, collected on day 0 of AZD1222 vaccination. The chain has TRBV3-1 (or the pseudogene TRBV3-2) and TRBJ1-1; 7 positions match TRBD1. The CDR3 reads CASSRVGGRTEAFF. As DNA, the CDR3 is TGTGCCAGCAGCCGCGTAGGGGGCCGGACTGAAGCTTTCTTT.